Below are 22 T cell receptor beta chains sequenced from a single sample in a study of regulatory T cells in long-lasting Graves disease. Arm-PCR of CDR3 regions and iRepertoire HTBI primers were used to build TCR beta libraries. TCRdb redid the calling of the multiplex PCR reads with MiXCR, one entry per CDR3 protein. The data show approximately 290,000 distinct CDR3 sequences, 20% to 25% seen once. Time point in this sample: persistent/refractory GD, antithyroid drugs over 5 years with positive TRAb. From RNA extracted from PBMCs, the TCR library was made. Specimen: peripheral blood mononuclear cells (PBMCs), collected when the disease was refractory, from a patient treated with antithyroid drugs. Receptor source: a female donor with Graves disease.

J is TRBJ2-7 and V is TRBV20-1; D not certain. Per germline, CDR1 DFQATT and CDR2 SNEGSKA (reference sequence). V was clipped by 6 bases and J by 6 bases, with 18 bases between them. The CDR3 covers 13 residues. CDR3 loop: CSALAASRGEQYF. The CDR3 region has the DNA TGCAGTGCCTTAGCTGCGAGTCGAGGCGAGCAGTACTTC.

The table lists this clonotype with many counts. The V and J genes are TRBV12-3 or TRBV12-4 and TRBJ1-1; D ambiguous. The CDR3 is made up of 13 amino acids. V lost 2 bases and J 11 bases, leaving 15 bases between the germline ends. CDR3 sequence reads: CASSLSLDHSAFF. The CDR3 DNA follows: TGTGCCAGCAGTTTATCCTTGGACCACAGTGCTTTCTTT.

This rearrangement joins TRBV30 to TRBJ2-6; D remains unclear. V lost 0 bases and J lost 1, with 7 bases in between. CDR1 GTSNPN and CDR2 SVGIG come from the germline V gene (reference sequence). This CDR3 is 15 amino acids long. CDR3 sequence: CAWSVLRSGANVLTF. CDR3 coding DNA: TGTGCCTGGAGTGTACTGCGATCTGGGGCCAACGTCCTGACTTTC.

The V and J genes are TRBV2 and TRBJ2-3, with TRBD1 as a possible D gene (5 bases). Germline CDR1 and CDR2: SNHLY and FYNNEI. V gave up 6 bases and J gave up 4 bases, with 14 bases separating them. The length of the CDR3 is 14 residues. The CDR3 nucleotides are TGTGCCAGCAGAGGGCAGGGTTGGGCAGATACGCAGTATTTT. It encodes CASRGQGWADTQYF.

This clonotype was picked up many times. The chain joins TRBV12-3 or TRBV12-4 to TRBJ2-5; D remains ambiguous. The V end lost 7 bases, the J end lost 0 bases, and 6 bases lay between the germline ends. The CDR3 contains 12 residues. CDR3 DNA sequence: TGTGCCAGCATGACAAACCAAGAGACCCAGTACTTC. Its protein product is CASMTNQETQYF.

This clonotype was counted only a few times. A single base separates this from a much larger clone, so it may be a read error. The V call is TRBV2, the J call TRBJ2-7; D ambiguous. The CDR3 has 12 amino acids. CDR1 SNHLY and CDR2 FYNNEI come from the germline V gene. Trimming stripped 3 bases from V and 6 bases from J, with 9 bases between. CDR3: CASSDVGSEQYF. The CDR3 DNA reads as TGTGCCAGCAGTGACGTGGGTAGCGAGCAGTACTTC.

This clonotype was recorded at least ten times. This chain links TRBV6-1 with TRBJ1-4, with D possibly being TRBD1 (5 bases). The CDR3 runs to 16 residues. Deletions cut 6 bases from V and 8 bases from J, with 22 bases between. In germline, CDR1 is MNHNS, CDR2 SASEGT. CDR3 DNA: TGTGCCAGCAGCGGAGGGGCCCGGATGTTCGAGGAAAAACTGTTTTTT. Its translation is CASSGGARMFEEKLFF.

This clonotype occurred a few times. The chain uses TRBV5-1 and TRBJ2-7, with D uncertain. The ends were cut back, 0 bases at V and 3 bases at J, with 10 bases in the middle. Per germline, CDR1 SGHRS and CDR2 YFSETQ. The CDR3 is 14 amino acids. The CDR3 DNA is TGCGCCAGCAGCTTGGGGGCCGCAAGCTACGAGCAGTACTTC. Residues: CASSLGAASYEQYF. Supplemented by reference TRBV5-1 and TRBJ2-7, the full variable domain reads KAGVTQTPRYLIKTRGQQVTLSCSPISGHRSVSWYQQTPGQGLQFLFEYFSETQRNKGNFPGRFSGRQFSNSRSEMNVSTLELGDSALYLCASSLGAASYEQYFGPGTRLTVT.

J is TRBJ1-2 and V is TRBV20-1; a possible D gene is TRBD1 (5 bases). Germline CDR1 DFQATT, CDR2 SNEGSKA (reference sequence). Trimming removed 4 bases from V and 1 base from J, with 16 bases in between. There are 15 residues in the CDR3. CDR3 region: CSATPGATLNYGYTF. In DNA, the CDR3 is TGCAGTGCTACCCCTGGGGCAACCCTTAACTATGGCTACACCTTC.

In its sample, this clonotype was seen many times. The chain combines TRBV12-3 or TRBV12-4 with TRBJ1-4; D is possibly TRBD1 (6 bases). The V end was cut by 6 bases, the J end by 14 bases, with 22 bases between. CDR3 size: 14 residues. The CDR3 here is CASSWGPGVDNLFF. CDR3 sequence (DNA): TGTGCCAGCAGCTGGGGACCAGGGGTTGATAACCTGTTTTTT.

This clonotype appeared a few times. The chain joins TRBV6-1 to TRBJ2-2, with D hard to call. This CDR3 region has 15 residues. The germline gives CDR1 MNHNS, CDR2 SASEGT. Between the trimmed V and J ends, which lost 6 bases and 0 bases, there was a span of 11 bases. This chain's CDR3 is CASRRLGSNTGELFF. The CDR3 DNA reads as TGTGCCAGCAGGCGCCTCGGTTCGAACACCGGGGAGCTGTTTTTT.

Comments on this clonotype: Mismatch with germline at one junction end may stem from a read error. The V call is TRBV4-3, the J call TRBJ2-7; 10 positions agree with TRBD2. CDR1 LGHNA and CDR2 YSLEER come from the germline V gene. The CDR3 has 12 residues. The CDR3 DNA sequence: TGCGCCTTCTCCGCCTTACTGGCTAGCGGGAGCTTC. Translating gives CAFSALLASGSF.

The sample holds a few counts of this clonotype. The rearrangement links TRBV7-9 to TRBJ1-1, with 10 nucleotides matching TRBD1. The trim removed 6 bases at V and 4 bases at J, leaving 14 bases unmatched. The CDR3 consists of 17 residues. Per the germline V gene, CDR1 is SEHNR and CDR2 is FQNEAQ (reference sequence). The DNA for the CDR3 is TGTGCCAGCAGACCACCGGGACAGGGGACGGTTAGCACTGAAGCTTTCTTT. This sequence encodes CASRPPGQGTVSTEAFF.

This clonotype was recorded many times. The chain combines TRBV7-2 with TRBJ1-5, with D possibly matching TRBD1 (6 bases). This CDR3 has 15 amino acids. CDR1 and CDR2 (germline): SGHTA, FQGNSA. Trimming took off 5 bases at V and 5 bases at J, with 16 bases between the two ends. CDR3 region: CASSPWTGGYQPQHF. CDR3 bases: TGTGCCAGCAGCCCGTGGACCGGGGGCTATCAGCCCCAGCATTTT.

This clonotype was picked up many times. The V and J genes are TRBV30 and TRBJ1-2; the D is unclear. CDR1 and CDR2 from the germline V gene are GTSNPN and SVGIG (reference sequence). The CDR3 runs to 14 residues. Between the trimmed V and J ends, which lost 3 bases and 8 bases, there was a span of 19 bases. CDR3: CAWSSGSSTLGYTF. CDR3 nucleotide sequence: TGTGCCTGGAGCTCAGGAAGTTCTACCCTCGGCTACACCTTC.

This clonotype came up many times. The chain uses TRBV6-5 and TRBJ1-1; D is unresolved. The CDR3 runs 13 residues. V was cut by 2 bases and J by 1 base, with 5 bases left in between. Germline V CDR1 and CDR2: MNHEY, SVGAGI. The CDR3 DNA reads TGTGCCAGCAGTTACATGGGGAACACTGAAGCTTTCTTT. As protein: CASSYMGNTEAFF.

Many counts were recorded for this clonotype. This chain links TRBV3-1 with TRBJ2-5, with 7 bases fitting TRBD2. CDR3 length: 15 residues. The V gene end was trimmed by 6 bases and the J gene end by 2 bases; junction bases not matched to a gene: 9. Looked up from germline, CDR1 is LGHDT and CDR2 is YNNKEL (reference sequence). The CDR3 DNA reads TGTGCCAGCAGTTTCCGGGACTACATACAAGAGACCCAGTACTTC. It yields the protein CASSFRDYIQETQYF.

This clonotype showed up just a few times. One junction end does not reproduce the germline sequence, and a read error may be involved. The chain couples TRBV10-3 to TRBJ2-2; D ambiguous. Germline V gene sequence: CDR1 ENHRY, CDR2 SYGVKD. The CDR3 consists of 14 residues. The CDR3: CASSYPASMGELFF. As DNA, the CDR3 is TGTGCCAGCAGTTACCCTGCCTCGATGGGGGAGCTGTTTTTT.

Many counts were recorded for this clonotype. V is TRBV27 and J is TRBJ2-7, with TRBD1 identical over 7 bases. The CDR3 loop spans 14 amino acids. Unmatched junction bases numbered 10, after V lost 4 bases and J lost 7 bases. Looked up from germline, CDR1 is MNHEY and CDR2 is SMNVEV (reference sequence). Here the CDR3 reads CASSSLDRSREQYF. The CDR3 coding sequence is TGTGCCAGCAGTTCGCTGGACAGGTCGCGGGAGCAGTACTTC.

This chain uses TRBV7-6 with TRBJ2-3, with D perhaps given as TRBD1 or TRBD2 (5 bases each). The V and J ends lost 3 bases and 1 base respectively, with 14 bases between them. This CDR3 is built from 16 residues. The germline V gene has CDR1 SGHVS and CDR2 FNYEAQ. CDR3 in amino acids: CASSFMTGDGTDTQYF. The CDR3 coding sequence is TGTGCCAGCAGCTTCATGACTGGGGACGGCACAGATACGCAGTATTTT.

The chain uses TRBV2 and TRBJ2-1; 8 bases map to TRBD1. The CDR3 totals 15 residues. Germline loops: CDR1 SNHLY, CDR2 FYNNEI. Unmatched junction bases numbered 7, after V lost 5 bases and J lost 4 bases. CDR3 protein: CASSTGTGVYNEQFF. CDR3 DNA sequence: TGTGCCAGCAGTACCGGGACAGGAGTATACAATGAGCAGTTCTTC.

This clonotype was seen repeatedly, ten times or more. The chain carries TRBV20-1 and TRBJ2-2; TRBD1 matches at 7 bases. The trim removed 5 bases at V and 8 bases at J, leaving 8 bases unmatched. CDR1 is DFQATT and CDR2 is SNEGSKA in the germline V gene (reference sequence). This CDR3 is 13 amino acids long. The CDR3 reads CSAPDRVGGELFF. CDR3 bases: TGCAGTGCTCCTGACAGGGTAGGAGGGGAGCTGTTTTTT.